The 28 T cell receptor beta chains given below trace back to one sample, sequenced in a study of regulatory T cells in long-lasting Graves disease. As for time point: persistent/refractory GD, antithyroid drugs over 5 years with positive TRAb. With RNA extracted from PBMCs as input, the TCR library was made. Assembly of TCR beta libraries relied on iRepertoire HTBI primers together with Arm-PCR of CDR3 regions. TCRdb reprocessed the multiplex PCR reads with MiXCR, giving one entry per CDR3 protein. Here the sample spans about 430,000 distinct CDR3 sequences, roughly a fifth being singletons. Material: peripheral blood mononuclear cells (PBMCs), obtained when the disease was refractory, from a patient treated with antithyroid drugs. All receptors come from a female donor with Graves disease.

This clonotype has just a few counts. The CDR3 nucleotides read TGTGCCAGCAGCATCGGCGGGACAGCTAGCAATCAGCCCCAGCATTTT. This encodes CASSIGGTASNQPQHF. The genes are TRBV5-4 and TRBJ1-5; 7 nucleotides agree with TRBD1. Per the germline V gene, CDR1 is SGHNT and CDR2 is YYREEE (reference sequence). This CDR3 comprises 16 residues. With V trimmed by 4 bases and J by 0 bases, 7 bases remained unmatched.

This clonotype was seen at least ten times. CDR3 loop: CASSQVARRDEQYF. CDR3 DNA: TGTGCCAGCAGCCAAGTAGCTCGGAGGGACGAGCAGTACTTC. J is TRBJ2-7 and V is TRBV3-1; D is possibly TRBD2 (6 bases). CDR3 length: 14 amino acids. CDR1 and CDR2 (germline): LGHDT, YNNKEL (reference sequence). With 1 base removed from V and 5 bases from J, the gap between germline ends came to 12 bases.

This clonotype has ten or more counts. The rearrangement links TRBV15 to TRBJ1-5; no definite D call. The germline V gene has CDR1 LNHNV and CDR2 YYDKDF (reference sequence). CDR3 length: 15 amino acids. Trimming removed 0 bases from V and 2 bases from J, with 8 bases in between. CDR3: CATSRDSRGNQPQHF. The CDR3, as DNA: TGTGCCACCAGCAGAGATTCACGAGGCAATCAGCCCCAGCATTTT.

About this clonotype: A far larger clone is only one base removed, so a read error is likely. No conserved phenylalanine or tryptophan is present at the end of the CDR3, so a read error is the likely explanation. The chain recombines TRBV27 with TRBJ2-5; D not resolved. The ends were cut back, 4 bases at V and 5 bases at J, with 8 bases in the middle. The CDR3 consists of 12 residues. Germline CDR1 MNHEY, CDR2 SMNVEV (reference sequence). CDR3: CASSWRGETQYL. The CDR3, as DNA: TGTGCCAGCAGTTGGCGTGGGGAGACCCAGTACCTC.

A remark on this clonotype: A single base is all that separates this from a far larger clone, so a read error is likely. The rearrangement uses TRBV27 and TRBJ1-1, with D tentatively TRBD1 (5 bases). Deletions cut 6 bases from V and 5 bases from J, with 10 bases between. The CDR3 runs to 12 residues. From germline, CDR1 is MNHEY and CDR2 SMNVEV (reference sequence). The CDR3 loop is CASSRGRTEAFF. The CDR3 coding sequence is TGTGCCAGCAGCCGGGGCCGAACTGAAGCTTTCTTT.

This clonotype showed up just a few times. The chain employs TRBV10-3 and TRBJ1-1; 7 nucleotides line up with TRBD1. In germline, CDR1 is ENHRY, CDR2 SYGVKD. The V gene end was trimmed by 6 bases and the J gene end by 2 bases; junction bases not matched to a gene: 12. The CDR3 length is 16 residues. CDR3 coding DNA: TGTGCCATCAGGACCGGGACAGAGGGCCCAAACACTGAAGCTTTCTTT. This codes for CAIRTGTEGPNTEAFF.

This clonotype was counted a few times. The CDR3 DNA follows: TGTGCCAGCTCTCCGGGCCTGGGGGGCACTGAAGCTTTCTTT. Protein: CASSPGLGGTEAFF. The V gene is TRBV18, the J gene TRBJ1-1, with D perhaps TRBD1 (5 bases). Trimming pared 6 bases from V and 4 bases from J, leaving 15 bases between. The germline CDR1 and CDR2 sequences are KGHSH and LQKENI. The CDR3 spans 14 residues.

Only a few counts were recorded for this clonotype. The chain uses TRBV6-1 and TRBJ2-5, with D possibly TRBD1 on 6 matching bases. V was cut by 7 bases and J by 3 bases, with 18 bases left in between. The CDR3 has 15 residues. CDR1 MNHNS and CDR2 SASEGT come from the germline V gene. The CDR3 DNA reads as TGTGCCAGCACCACCCATAACAGGGAAGAAGAGACCCAGTACTTC. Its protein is CASTTHNREEETQYF.

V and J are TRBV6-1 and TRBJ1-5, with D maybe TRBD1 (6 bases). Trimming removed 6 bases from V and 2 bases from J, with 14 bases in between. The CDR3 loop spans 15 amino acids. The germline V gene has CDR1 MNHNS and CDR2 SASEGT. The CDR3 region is CASRKQGAGNQPQHF. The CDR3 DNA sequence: TGTGCCAGCAGGAAACAGGGCGCGGGCAATCAGCCCCAGCATTTT.

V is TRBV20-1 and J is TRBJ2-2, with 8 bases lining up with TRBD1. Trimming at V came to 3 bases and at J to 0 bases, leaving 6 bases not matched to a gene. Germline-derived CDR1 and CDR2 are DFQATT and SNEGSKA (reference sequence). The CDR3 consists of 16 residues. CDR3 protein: CSASQDRGPNTGELFF. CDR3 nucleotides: TGCAGTGCTAGCCAAGACAGGGGTCCGAACACCGGGGAGCTGTTTTTT.

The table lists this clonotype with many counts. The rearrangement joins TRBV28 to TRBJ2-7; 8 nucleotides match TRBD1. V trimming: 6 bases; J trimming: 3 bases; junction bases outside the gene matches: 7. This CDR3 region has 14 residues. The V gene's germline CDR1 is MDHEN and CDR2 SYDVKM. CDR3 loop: CASRRTGNNYEQYF. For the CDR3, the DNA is TGTGCCAGCAGAAGGACAGGGAACAACTACGAGCAGTACTTC.

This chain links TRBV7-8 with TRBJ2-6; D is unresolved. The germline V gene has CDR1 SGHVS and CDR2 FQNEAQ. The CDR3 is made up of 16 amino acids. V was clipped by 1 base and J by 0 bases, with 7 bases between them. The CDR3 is CASSLGRYSGANVLTF. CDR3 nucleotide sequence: TGTGCCAGCAGCTTAGGTCGATACTCTGGGGCCAACGTCCTGACTTTC. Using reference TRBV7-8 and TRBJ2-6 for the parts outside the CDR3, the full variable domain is GAGVSQSPRYKVAKRGQDVALRCDPISGHVSLFWYQQALGQGPEFLTYFQNEAQLDKSGLPSDRFFAERPEGSVSTLKIQRTQQEDSAVYLCASSLGRYSGANVLTFGAGSRLTVL.

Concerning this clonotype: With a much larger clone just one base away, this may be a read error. The CDR3 sequence: CSASLTGTNVLTF. The CDR3 DNA sequence: TGCAGTGCTAGCCTAACTGGGACCAACGTCCTGACTTTC. The rearrangement joins TRBV20-1 to TRBJ2-6; D unclear. CDR1 is DFQATT and CDR2 is SNEGSKA in the germline V gene (reference sequence). The CDR3 runs to 13 residues.

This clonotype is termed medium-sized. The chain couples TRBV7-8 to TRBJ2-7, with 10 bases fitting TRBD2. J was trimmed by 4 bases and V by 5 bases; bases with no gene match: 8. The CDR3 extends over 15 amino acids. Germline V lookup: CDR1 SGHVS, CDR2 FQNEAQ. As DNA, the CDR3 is TGTGCCAGCAGCCAGCTAGCGGGAGATGGTTACGAGCAGTACTTC. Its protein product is CASSQLAGDGYEQYF.

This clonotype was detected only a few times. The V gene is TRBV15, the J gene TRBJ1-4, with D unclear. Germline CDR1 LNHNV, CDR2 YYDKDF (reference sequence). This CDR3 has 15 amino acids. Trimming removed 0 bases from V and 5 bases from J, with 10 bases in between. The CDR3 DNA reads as TGTGCCACCAGCAGAGATCTAGGGCGGAATGAAAAACTGTTTTTT. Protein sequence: CATSRDLGRNEKLFF.

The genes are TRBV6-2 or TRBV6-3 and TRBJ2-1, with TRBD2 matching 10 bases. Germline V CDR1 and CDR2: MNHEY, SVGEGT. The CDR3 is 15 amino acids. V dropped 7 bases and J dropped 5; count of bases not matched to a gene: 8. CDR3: CASTQRTSGNNEQFF. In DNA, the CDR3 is TGTGCCAGCACTCAAAGGACTAGCGGTAACAATGAGCAGTTCTTC.

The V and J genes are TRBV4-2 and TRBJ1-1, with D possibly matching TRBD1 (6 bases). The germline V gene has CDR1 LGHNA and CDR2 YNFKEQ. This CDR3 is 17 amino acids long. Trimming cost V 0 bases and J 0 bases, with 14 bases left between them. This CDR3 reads CASSQDSDRDMNTEAFF. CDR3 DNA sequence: TGTGCCAGCAGCCAAGATTCGGACAGAGACATGAACACTGAAGCTTTCTTT.

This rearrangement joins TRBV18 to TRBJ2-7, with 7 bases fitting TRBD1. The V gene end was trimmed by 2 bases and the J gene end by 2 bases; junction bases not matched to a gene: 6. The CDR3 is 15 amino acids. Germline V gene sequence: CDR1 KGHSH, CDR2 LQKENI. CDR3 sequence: CASSPTGQKTYEQYF. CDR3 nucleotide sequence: TGTGCCAGCTCACCAACGGGACAGAAGACCTACGAGCAGTACTTC. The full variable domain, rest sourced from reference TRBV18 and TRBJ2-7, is NAGVMQNPRHLVRRRGQEARLRCSPMKGHSHVYWYRQLPEEGLKFMVYLQKENIIDESGMPKERFSAEFPKEGPSILRIQQVVRGDSAAYFCASSPTGQKTYEQYFGPGTRLTVT.

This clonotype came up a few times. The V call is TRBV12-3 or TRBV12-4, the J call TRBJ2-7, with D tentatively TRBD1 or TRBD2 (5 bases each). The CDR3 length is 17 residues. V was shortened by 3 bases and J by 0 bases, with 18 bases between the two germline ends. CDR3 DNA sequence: TGTGCCAGCAGTTTTGGTCAGTCCGGGACCACCTCCTACGAGCAGTACTTC. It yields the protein CASSFGQSGTTSYEQYF.

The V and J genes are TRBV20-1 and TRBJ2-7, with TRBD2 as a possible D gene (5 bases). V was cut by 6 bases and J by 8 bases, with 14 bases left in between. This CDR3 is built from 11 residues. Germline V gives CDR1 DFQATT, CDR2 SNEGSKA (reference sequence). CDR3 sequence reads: CSAGEPLKQYF. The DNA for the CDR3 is TGCAGTGCCGGGGAACCCTTGAAGCAGTACTTC.

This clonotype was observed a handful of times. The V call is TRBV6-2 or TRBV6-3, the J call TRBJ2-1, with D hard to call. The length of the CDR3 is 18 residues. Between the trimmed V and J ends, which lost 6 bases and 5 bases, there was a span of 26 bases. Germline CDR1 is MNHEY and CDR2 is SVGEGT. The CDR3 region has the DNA TGTGCCAGCAGGCTCTCCTGGACCCCAAAGATTTCGGACAATGAGCAGTTCTTC. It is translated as CASRLSWTPKISDNEQFF.

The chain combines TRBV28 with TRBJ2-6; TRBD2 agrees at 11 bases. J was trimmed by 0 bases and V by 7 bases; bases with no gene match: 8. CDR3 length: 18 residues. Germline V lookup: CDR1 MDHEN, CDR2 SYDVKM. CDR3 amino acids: CASTAPGLAGSGANVLTF. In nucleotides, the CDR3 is TGTGCCAGCACCGCCCCAGGACTAGCGGGCTCTGGGGCCAACGTCCTGACTTTC.

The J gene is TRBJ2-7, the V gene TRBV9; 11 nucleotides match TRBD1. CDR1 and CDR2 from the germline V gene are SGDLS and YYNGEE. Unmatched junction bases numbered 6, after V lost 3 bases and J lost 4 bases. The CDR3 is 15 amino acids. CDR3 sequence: CASSAPGQGEYEQYF. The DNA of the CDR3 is TGTGCCAGCAGCGCGCCGGGACAGGGGGAATACGAGCAGTACTTC.

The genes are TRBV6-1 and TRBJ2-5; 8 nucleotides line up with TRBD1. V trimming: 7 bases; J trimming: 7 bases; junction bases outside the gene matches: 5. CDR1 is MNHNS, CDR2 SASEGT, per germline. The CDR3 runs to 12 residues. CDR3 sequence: CASTQGAGTQYF. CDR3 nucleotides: TGTGCCAGCACCCAGGGGGCAGGGACCCAGTACTTC.

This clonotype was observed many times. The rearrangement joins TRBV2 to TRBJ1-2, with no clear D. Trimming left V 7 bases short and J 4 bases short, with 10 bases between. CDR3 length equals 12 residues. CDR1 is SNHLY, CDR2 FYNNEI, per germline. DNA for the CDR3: TGTGCCAGCACCGACAAGGGCTATGGCTACACCTTC. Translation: CASTDKGYGYTF. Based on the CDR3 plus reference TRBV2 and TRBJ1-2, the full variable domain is EPEVTQTPSHQVTQMGQEVILRCVPISNHLYFYWYRQILGQKVEFLVSFYNNEISEKSEIFDDQFSVERPDGSNFTLKIRSTKLEDSAMYFCASTDKGYGYTFGSGTRLTVV.

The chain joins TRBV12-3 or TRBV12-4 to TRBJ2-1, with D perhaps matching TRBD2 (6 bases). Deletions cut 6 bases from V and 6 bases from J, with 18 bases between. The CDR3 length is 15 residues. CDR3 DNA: TGTGCCAGCAGCCATACTAGCAGGAGGGCCAATGAGCAGTTCTTC. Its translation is CASSHTSRRANEQFF.

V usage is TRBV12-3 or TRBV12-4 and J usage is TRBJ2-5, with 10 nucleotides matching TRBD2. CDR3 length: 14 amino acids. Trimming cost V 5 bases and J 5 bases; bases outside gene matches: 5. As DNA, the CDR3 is TGTGCCAGCAGTCGGCCTAGCGGGAGTGAGACCCAGTACTTC. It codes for CASSRPSGSETQYF.

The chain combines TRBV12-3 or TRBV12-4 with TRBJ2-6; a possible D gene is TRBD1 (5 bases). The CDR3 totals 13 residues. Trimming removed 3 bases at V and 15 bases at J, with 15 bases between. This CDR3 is CASSFGGAHGLTF. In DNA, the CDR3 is TGTGCCAGCAGTTTTGGTGGGGCCCACGGCCTGACTTTC.